The clone carrying this TCR beta chain was counted once. Its antigen is still unknown. The sample is drawn from a study of OX40 agonist ivuxolimab in advanced cancers. Study overall: Head and neck, renal cell, melanoma or hepatocellular carcinoma were the cancers that dose-escalation patients had.

Study outcomes and limitations: Expanded clones were, on average, more numerous among CD8+ T cells than CD4+. CD4+ and CD8+ blood T cells expanded clonally by week 6 at 0.1 to 3.0 mg/kg.

Autoimmune disease history or systemic immunosuppression led to patients being barred. The protocol was immunoSEQ multiplex PCR, while the TCRdb copy is restricted to in-frame clones and leaves out a portion. The sample carries approximately 25,000 clones, 65% to 90% recorded once. CDR1 and CDR2 from the germline V gene are SGDLS and YYNGEE. This CDR3 has 17 amino acids. Trimming removed 0 bases from V and 5 bases from J, with 20 bases in between. Sequencing was performed on CD4+ or CD8+ T cells sorted from blood, taken in a trial of the OX40 agonist ivuxolimab. The chain employs TRBV9 and TRBJ1-2; TRBD1 is a possible D gene (6 bases). The sequence came from an adult with an advanced solid tumor such as melanoma, head and neck, liver or kidney cancer. For the CDR3, the DNA is TGTGCCAGCAGCGTAGGTCCCACAGGGAGAGGCCTATATGGCTACACCTTC. Translation gives CASSVGPTGRGLYGYTF.